The 5 T cell receptor beta chains in this list originate from one sample, sequenced in a study of blood T cell repertoires in COVID-19 (dated by TCRdb to the early 2020s). The method behind the library was the immunoSEQ multiplex PCR assay. Imported from immuneACCESS, the table was reduced by TCRdb to in-frame sequences with V and J called. These copies leave out some clones; in studies compared against another copy, an unresolved V gene accounts for under half, and the cause of the remainder is not known. This sample comprises about 100,000 clones, almost 80% of them detected only once. Jointly, the top ten make up under 35% of the sample. The sequenced sample was peripheral blood. These receptors all come from a man between 70 and 80 years old with active or convalescent COVID-19.

On this clone itself: Just one base apart from a much larger clone, this may be a read error. The rearrangement joins TRBV6-6 to TRBJ2-7; 9 bases are a match to TRBD1. Germline V CDR1 and CDR2: MNHNY, SVGAGI (reference sequence). The CDR3 spans 14 residues. Germline trimming cut 6 bases from V and 2 bases from J; bases unmatched to any gene: 5. In DNA, the CDR3 is TGTGCCAGCAGCCAAGGGACAGGGACCTACGAGCAGTACTTC. Protein: CASSQGTGTYEQYF.

The J gene is TRBJ1-2, the V gene TRBV19; D is uncertain. The ends were cut back, 4 bases at V and 4 bases at J, with 13 bases in the middle. Germline V CDR1 and CDR2: LNHDA, SQIVND (reference sequence). CDR3 length equals 14 residues. CDR3 bases: TGTGCCAGTAGTACCCCCCGAGAGGCCTATGGCTACACCTTC. Encoded protein: CASSTPREAYGYTF.

This chain connects TRBV4-3 to TRBJ1-2, with TRBD1 matching over 8 bases. V shed 3 bases, J shed 2 bases, and the junction held 2 bases outside the gene matches. Germline V gene data show CDR1 as LGHNA and CDR2 as YSLEER. The CDR3 runs 14 residues. The DNA of the CDR3 is TGCGCCAGCAGCCACCGGACAGGGAACTATGGCTACACCTTC. Encoded protein: CASSHRTGNYGYTF.

V gene TRBV5-4 combines with J gene TRBJ2-5; D might be TRBD2 (5 bases). Trimming pared 5 bases from V and 3 bases from J, leaving 11 bases between. This CDR3 is 13 amino acids long. Germline assignment: CDR1 SGHNT and CDR2 YYREEE (reference sequence). This chain's CDR3 is CASRPDGKETQYF. CDR3 sequence (DNA): TGTGCCAGCAGACCCGACGGGAAAGAGACCCAGTACTTC.

This chain links TRBV7-3 with TRBJ2-5; 13 positions match TRBD2. This CDR3 comprises 18 residues. CDR1 SGHTA and CDR2 FQGTGA come from the germline V gene. The V gene end was trimmed by 4 bases and the J gene end by 3 bases; junction bases not matched to a gene: 11. The CDR3 loop is CASSSLAGGRGGKETQYF. CDR3 DNA: TGTGCCAGCAGCTCACTAGCGGGAGGGCGCGGGGGTAAAGAGACCCAGTACTTC.